These 6 T cell receptor beta chains came from one sample sequenced in a study of technical replicates of blood from a few donors. Clones were sequenced by immunoSEQ multiplex PCR, and TCRdb holds only the in-frame ones, with some missing. This table has fewer than 70,000 clones, 94% appearing once. Sequences were obtained from T cells isolated from PBMCs. These receptors were obtained from a human donor in good health.

This clone was detected only a few times. The chain joins TRBV9 to TRBJ1-1; D may be TRBD1 (5 bases). The germline V gene encodes CDR1 SGDLS and CDR2 YYNGEE. V was cut by 5 bases and J by 1 base, with 9 bases left in between. The CDR3 totals 13 residues. CDR3 sequence: CASSAGQNTEAFF. The CDR3 bases are TGTGCCAGCAGTGCAGGACAGAACACTGAAGCTTTCTTT.

This clone appeared a few times. This chain links TRBV6-5 with TRBJ1-1, with D perhaps TRBD1 (6 bases). CDR1 is MNHEY, CDR2 SVGAGI, per germline. CDR3 size: 16 residues. V was trimmed by 2 bases and J by 2 bases, leaving 15 bases between them. The CDR3 nucleotides are TGTGCCAGCAGTTACCCCCGGGGGGCTGGCAACACTGAAGCTTTCTTT. Its translation is CASSYPRGAGNTEAFF.

This rearrangement joins TRBV5-1 to TRBJ2-4, with D perhaps matching TRBD2 (6 bases). V gave up 0 bases and J gave up 8 bases, with 15 bases separating them. There are 15 residues in the CDR3. The V gene's germline CDR1 is SGHRS and CDR2 YFSETQ. The CDR3 DNA reads TGCGCCAGCAGCTTGGATTTAGCGGATCGGGACATTCAGTACTTC. This sequence encodes CASSLDLADRDIQYF. The full variable domain, rest sourced from reference TRBV5-1 and TRBJ2-4, is KAGVTQTPRYLIKTRGQQVTLSCSPISGHRSVSWYQQTPGQGLQFLFEYFSETQRNKGNFPGRFSGRQFSNSRSEMNVSTLELGDSALYLCASSLDLADRDIQYFGAGTRLSVL.

The chain carries TRBV11-2 and TRBJ2-7, with D perhaps TRBD2 (5 bases). Per germline, CDR1 SGHAT and CDR2 FQNNGV. CDR3 length equals 14 residues. The V end lost 0 bases, the J end lost 5 bases, and 11 bases lay between the germline ends. The CDR3 region has the DNA TGTGCCAGCAGCTTAGATCTGGCGGGCCACGAGCAGTACTTC. Translating gives CASSLDLAGHEQYF.

The V and J genes are TRBV28 and TRBJ1-2; TRBD1 matches 9 bases. CDR1 is MDHEN, CDR2 SYDVKM, per germline. The V and J ends lost 8 bases and 2 bases, in that order; junction bases with no gene match: 9. CDR3 length equals 15 residues. The CDR3 nucleotides are TGTGCCAGCCATTCTGGGGACAGGGAAAACTATGGCTACACCTTC. Translation: CASHSGDRENYGYTF.

The chain links TRBV28 to TRBJ2-2; tentative D call: TRBD2 (5 bases). From germline, CDR1 is MDHEN and CDR2 SYDVKM. V lost 1 base, J lost 4 bases, and 22 bases lay in between. The CDR3 runs to 19 residues. The CDR3 nucleotides are TGTGCCAGCAGTTTATTTAACAGATATGCCGGGATAGCCACCGGGGAGCTGTTTTTT. Protein sequence: CASSLFNRYAGIATGELFF. Variable domain in full (rest from reference TRBV28 and TRBJ2-2): DVKVTQSSRYLVKRTGEKVFLECVQDMDHENMFWYRQDPGLGLRLIYFSYDVKMKEKGDIPEGYSVSREKKERFSLILESASTNQTSMYLCASSLFNRYAGIATGELFFGEGSRLTVL.